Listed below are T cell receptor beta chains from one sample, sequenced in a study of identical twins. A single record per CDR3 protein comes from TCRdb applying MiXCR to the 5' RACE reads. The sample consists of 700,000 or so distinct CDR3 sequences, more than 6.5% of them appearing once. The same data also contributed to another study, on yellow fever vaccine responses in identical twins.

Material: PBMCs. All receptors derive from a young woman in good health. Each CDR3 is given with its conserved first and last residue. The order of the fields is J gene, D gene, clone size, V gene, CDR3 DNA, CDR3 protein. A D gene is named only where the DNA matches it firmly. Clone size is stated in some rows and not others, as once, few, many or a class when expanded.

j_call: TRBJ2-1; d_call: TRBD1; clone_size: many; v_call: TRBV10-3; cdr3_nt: TGTGCCATCAGACTGGGACAGGGGGCCAATGAGCAGTTCTTC; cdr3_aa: CAIRLGQGANEQFF
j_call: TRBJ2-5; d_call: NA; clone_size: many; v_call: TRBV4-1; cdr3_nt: TGCGCCAGCAGCCAAGGCAGTCAAGAGACCCAGTACTTC; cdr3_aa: CASSQGSQETQYF
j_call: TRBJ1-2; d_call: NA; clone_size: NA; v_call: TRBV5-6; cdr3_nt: TGTGCCAGCAGCCCCCGAGGGGGTAGTGGCTACACCTTC; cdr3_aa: CASSPRGGSGYTF
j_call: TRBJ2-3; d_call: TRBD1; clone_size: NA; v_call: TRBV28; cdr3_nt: TGTGCCAGCAGTTTCCCCACAGGGGGCGCTGGGGCAGATACGCAGTATTTT; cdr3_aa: CASSFPTGGAGADTQYF
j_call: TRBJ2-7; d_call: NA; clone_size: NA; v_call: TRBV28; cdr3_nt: TGTGCCAGCAAGACTTCCCACTACGAGCAGTACTTC; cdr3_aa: CASKTSHYEQYF
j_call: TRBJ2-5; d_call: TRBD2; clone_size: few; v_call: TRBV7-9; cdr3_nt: TGTGCCAGCAGCTTAGCGCGGGCGGGAGACCTCCAAGAGACCCAGTACTTC; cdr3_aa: CASSLARAGDLQETQYF
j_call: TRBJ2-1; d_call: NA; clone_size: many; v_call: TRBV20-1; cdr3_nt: TGCAGTGCTCTCCTGGAGCGGTACAATGAGCAGTTCTTC; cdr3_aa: CSALLERYNEQFF
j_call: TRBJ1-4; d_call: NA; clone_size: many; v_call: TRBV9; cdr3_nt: TGTGCCAGCAGCGTATCAGGGCTTGACCCTGAAAAACTGTTTTTT; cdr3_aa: CASSVSGLDPEKLFF
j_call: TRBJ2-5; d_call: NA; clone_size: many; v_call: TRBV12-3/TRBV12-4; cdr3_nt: TGTGCCAGCACCTCGGGGGAGACCCAGTACTTC; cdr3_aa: CASTSGETQYF
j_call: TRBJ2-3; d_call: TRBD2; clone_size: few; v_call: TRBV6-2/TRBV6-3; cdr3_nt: TGTGCCAGCCAAACTCCCCTAGCGGGAGTAGTAGATACGCAGTATTTT; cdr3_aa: CASQTPLAGVVDTQYF
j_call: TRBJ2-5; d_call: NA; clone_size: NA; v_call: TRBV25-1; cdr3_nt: TGTGCCAGCATACCTTGCTTCCGAAGTGGGGAGACCCAGTACTTC; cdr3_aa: CASIPCFRSGETQYF
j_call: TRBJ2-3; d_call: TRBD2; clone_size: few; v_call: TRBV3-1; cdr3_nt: TGTGCCAGCAGCCGAAAGATTGGGACTCGAGCGGGGGGGCCGGGCACAGATACGCAGTATTTT; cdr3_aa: CASSRKIGTRAGGPGTDTQYF
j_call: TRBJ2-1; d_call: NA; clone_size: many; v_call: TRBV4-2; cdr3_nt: TGTGCCAGCAGCCCCTACGGGCAGAGCCCTTACAATGAGCAGTTCTTC; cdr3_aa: CASSPYGQSPYNEQFF
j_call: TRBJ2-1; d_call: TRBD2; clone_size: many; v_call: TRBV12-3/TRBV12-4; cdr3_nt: TGTGCCAGTACTAGCGGGAGCCCCAATGAGCAGTTCTTC; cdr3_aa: CASTSGSPNEQFF
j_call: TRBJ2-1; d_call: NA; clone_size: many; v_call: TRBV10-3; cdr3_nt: TGTGCCATCAGCGAAGGTATTTCTGGGCACAATGAGCAGTTCTTC; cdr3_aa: CAISEGISGHNEQFF
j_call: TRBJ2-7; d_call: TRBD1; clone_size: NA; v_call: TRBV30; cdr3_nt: TGTGCCTGGAGCGTGGGACAGTTCCACGAGCAGTACTTC; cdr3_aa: CAWSVGQFHEQYF
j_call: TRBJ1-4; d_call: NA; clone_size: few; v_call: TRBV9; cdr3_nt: TGTGCCAGCAGCCCAAAGGGAGGGAATGAAAAACTGTTTTTT; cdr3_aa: CASSPKGGNEKLFF
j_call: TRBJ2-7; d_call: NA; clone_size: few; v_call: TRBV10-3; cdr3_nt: TGTGCCAGCAGGGGAGCGGACTCCTCCTACGAGCAGTACTTC; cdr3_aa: CASRGADSSYEQYF
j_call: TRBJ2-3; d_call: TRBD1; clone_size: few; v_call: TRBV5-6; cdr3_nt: TGTGCCAGCAGCTTCGGCAGGGGGCGGGCAGATACGCAGTATTTT; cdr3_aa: CASSFGRGRADTQYF
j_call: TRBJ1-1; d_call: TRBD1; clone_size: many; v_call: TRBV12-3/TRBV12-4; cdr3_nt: TGTGCCAGCAAGAACTCCGGGACAGGGCACTCTGAAGCTTTCTTT; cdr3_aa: CASKNSGTGHSEAFF
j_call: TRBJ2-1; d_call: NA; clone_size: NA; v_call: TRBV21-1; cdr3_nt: TGTGCCAGCAGCAAATACGGGAGGGCCTCCAATGAGCAGTTCTTC; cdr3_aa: CASSKYGRASNEQFF
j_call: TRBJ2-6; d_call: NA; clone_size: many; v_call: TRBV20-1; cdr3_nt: TGCAGTGCTATACAGGGAGGAGCCTCTGGGGCCAACGTCCTGACTTTC; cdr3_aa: CSAIQGGASGANVLTF
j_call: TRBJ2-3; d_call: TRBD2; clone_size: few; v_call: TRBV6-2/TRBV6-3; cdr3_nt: TGTGCCAGCAGTACCCTGACTAGCGGGAGGGCTAGCACAGATACGCAGTATTTT; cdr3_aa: CASSTLTSGRASTDTQYF
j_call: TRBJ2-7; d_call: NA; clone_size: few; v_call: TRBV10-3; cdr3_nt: TGTGCCGCCGGGCAAATCGACGAGCAGTACTTC; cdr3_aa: CAAGQIDEQYF
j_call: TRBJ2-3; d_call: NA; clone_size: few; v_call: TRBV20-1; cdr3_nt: TGCAGTGCCGCCGGGAAGCAGTATTTT; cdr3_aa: CSAAGKQYF
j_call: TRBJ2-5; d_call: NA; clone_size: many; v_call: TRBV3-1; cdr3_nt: TGTGCCAGCAGCCAAAATCAGCTGAGGTTTCGGGAGACCCAGTACTTC; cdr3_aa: CASSQNQLRFRETQYF
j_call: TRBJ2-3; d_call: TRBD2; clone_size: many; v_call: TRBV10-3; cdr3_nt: TGTGCCATCAGTGAGAGGCTAGCGGGAGTCGCAGATACGCAGTATTTT; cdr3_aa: CAISERLAGVADTQYF
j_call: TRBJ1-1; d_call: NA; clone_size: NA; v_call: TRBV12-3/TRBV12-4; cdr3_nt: TGTGCCAGCAGTTTGGAGGATTCCACTGAAGCTTTCTTT; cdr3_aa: CASSLEDSTEAFF
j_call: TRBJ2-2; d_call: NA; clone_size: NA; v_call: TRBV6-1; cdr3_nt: TGTGCCAGCAGGAGGGGGGTGGGGGTGACCGGGGAGCTGTTTTTT; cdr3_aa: CASRRGVGVTGELFF
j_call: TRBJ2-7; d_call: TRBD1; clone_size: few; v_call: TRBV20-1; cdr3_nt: TGCAGTGCTAGAGGACAGGGGAGTGGCGAGCAGTACTTC; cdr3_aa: CSARGQGSGEQYF
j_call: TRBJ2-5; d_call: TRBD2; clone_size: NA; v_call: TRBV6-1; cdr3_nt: TGTGCCAGCAGCCCCCTAGCGGGAGGAACGGAGACCCAGTACTTC; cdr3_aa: CASSPLAGGTETQYF